Listed below are T cell receptor beta chains from one sample, sequenced in a study of blood T cell repertoires in COVID-19. Using immunoSEQ multiplex PCR, the repertoire was profiled, and TCRdb retains in-frame clones only, with some absent. The data contain approximately 360,000 clones, around 89% of them seen just once; the ten biggest clones take up approximately 0.96%. Sequenced material: PBMCs or T cells enriched from blood (not recorded which). The receptors come from a young woman with acute COVID-19. CDR3s leave out the opening cysteine and the closing phenylalanine or tryptophan.

v_call cdr3_aa
TRBV15 ATSLSTSPWEKLF
TRBV7-2 ASSLVRDRWETQY
TRBV11-2 ASTSARDRSYEQY
TRBV19 ASSRQGLDTEAF
TRBV7-2 ASSLGAWAEAF
TRBV5-6 ASSFGTSGVYTQY
TRBV13 ASSLRDSYEQY
TRBV6-4 ASSDSWLAGGSYNEQF
TRBV9 ASSPAGGSPLH
TRBV12-5 ASGLSRYEQY
TRBV5-1 ASSLVGGLATEAF
TRBV6-5 ASSYVAGGAYEQY
TRBV9 ASSAYTELRNSPLH
TRBV21-1 ASSKEGGAEEGANVLT
TRBV2 ATAGIHEQY
TRBV19 ASSKGQSPATNEKLF
TRBV9 ASSVVSSGGAHTGELF
TRBV5-1 ASSFAGNTEAF
TRBV7-3 ASSLTGQGTGNTIY
TRBV30 AWSRRYQATEAF
TRBV7-9 ASSDPRDRSYEQY
TRBV20-1 SASMGAEQY
TRBV24-1 ATSDPTGLETQY
TRBV5-1 ASSLYRVNTEAF
TRBV13 ASSLEGEEGDGYT
TRBV24-1 ATSDLSPGGMGNEQF
TRBV24-1 ATSDFVGGNTGELF
TRBV5-1 ASRDDRAVNEKLF
TRBV6-5 ASRDGVIHGYT
TRBV15 ATSGRQGALGGYT
TRBV3-1/TRBV3-2 ATSQSSGEQY
TRBV6-5 ASSYDSYQPQH
TRBV6-1 ASSGTAGGSTGELF
TRBV30 AWSVGGQGNSPLH
TRBV5-1 ASSLGQSGNTIY
TRBV19 ASSIGERGDTGELF
TRBV24-1 ATATGPNYGYT
TRBV5-5 ASSFLLLAGGYSNTGELF
TRBV7-3 ASSLSSGSYNEQF
TRBV5-1 ASTSGGALDYGYT
TRBV24-1 ATSERTGTQPQH
TRBV30 AWSVIRTDGYT
TRBV29-1 SVGGLWDTGGHT